These T cell receptor beta chains were read from a single sample in a study of cytomegalovirus exposure and HLA in healthy donors. The protocol was immunoSEQ multiplex PCR, while the TCRdb copy is restricted to in-frame clones and leaves out a portion. The data contain approximately 170,000 clones, 60% to 80% of them singletons. The material sequenced was PBMCs. The receptor source for this set is a female donor in good health and CMV-seronegative. Each CDR3 is given with its conserved first and last residue. The size field is filled for only some rows; it gives once, few, many or a size class.

V | size | CDR3
TRBV28 | few | CASSLLAAQAYEQYF
TRBV2 | - | CASSDTTVIPGSGANVLTF
TRBV27 | once | CASSPQGDRGNYEQYF
TRBV27 | - | CASSSPQGAVPEAFF
TRBV5-6 | - | CASSLAYSQPQHF
TRBV7-9 | few | CASSLATDEQYF
TRBV7-8 | - | CASSLGGLAGGSSYEQYF
TRBV28 | - | CASSSGRAKDYEQYF
TRBV5-1 | - | CASSSGGSNQPQHF
TRBV28 | - | CASSLRRERAFF
TRBV29-1 | - | CSVGLVRDTDTQYF
TRBV27 | - | CASSFAQGTEAFF
TRBV18 | - | CASSPNQGDYGYTF
TRBV18 | - | CASSPNTRKMNTEAFF
TRBV4-1 | - | CASSQDLGWTGDEQYF
TRBV7-9 | - | CASSLGQTNTEAFF
TRBV6-5 | once | CASSYSDDRGTYEQYF
TRBV5-1 | - | CASSFQGKSSYNEQFF
TRBV19 | - | CASSIAQGSYNEQFF
TRBV4-1 | - | CASSQLTLGGGEKLFF
TRBV14 | - | CASSQLRGEKLFF
TRBV30 | - | CAWNDGSIGYGYTF
TRBV6-1 | - | CASIPKGTHFF
TRBV6-5 | few | CASSPGGMRYGYTF
TRBV7-9 | - | CSSRTGDDEQYF
TRBV6-4 | few | CASSDSDTGELFF
TRBV7-2 | - | CASSWGLAGVYEQYF
TRBV7-2 | - | CASSPVAGLRNIEQFF